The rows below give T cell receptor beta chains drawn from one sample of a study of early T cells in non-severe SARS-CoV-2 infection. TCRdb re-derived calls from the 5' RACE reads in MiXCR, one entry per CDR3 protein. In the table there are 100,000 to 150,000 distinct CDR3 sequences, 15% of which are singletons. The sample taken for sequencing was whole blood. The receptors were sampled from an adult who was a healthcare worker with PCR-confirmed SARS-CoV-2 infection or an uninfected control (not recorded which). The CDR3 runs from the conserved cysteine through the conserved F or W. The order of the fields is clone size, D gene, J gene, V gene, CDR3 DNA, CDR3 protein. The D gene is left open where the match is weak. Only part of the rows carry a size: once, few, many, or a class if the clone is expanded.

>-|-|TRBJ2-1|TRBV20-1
TGCAGTGCTAGAACTATATCCTACAATGAGCAGTTCTTC
CSARTISYNEQFF
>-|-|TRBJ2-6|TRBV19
TGTGCCAGTAGTCCCTCCAAGGCCGGGGCCAACGTCCTGACTTTC
CASSPSKAGANVLTF
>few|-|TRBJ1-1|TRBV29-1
TGCAGCGTTTTTCGACGGATGAACACTGAAGCTTTCTTT
CSVFRRMNTEAFF
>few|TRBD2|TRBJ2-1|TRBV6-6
TGTGCCAGCAGTTACGGCGGACTAGGGTACAATGAGCAGTTCTTC
CASSYGGLGYNEQFF
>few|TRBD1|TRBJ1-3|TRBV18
TGTGCCAGCTCACCAGGAGGGGGCATACCTGGAAACACCATATATTTT
CASSPGGGIPGNTIYF
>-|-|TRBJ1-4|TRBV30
TGTGCCTGGAGTCCGGGGCCTGCAACTAATGAAAAACTGTTTTTT
CAWSPGPATNEKLFF
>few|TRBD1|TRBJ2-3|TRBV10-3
TGTGCCATCAGTGACGGGACAGCCAGCACAGATACGCAGTATTTT
CAISDGTASTDTQYF
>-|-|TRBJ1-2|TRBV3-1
TGTGCCAGCAGCCAAGGGCCTCTGAGCCATGGCTACACCTTC
CASSQGPLSHGYTF
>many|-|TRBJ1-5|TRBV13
TGTGCCAGCAGCTTAGGGGGGCCTAGCAATCAGCCCCAGCATTTT
CASSLGGPSNQPQHF
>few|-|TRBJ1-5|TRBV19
TGTGCCAGTAGTATGTCGGGCGGACTAGAAAGCAATCAGCCCCAGCATTTT
CASSMSGGLESNQPQHF
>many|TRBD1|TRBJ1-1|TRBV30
TGTGCCTGGGCAACAGGGGGTATGAACACTGAAGCTTTCTTT
CAWATGGMNTEAFF
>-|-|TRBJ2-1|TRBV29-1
TGCAGCGTAAGCTCCTACAATGAGCAGTTCTTC
CSVSSYNEQFF
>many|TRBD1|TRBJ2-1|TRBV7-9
TGTGCCAGCAGCGCCTCCTCCGGACAGGTCAGGCAGTTCTTC
CASSASSGQVRQFF
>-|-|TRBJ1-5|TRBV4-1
TGCGCCAGCAGCCAGACAGCGTTGGTTCAGCCCCAGCATTTT
CASSQTALVQPQHF
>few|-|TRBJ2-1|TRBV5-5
TGTGCCAGCAGATCCGGAGAGAGCTCCTACAATGAGCAGTTCTTC
CASRSGESSYNEQFF
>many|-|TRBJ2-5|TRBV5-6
TGTGCCAGCAGCTCACTGGGCTTGGGGGGACTTCCCCAAGAGACCCAGTACTTC
CASSSLGLGGLPQETQYF
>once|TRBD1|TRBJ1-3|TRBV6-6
TGTGCCAGCAGTACACAGGGGGCGCATGGAAACACCATATATTTT
CASSTQGAHGNTIYF
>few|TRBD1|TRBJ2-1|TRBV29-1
TGCAGCGTGGAGGACAGGGGGCTCTATGAGCAGTTCTTC
CSVEDRGLYEQFF
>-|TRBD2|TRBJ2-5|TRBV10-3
TGTGCCATCAGACCTAGCGGGGCAGAAGAGACCCAGTACTTC
CAIRPSGAEETQYF
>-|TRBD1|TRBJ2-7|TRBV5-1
TGCGCCAGCAGCTTGTTTGGGACAGGGGGCCCGACCTCCTACGAGCAGTACTTC
CASSLFGTGGPTSYEQYF
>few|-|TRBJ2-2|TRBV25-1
TGTGCCAGCAGTGAATCGAGCGGATTGAACACCGGGGAGCTGTTTTTT
CASSESSGLNTGELFF
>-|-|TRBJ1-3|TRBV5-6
TGTGCCAGCAGCTTGGGTCTGGATTCAAACACCATATATTTT
CASSLGLDSNTIYF
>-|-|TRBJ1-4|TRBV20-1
TGCAGTGCTAAACAAAGGGGGGGGCCTAATGAAAAACTGTTTTTT
CSAKQRGGPNEKLFF
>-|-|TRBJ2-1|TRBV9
TGTGCCAGCAGCGTAGTAGGGACCTCCTACAATGAGCAGTTCTTC
CASSVVGTSYNEQFF
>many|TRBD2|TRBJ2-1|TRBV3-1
TGTGCCAGCAGCCAAGTTGCTAGCGGCGGTTACAATGAGCAGTTCTTC
CASSQVASGGYNEQFF
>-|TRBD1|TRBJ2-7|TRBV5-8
TGTGCCAGCAGCATAGGACAGGGGGCCTACGAGCAGTACTTC
CASSIGQGAYEQYF
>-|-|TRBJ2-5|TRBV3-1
TGTGCCAGCAGCCACTCCTGGACTCCAGAGACCCAGTACTTC
CASSHSWTPETQYF
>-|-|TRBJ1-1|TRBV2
TGTGCCAGCAGTGAGGTGACAAGCCTTCGTACCTTCTTT
CASSEVTSLRTFF
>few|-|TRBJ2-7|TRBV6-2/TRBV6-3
TGTGCCAGCAGCGTCGCCCACTCCTACGAGCAGTACTTC
CASSVAHSYEQYF
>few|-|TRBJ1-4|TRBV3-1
TGTGCCAGCAGCCAAGTTAGTCGGGGACCCGGAAAACTGTTTTTT
CASSQVSRGPGKLFF
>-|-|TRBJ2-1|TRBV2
TGTGCCAGCAGTGAGTTTGACGGTTACAATGAGCAGTTCTTC
CASSEFDGYNEQFF
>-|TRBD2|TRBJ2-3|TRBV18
TGTGCCAGCTCACCAACCGGGGGGTTGGATACGCAGTATTTT
CASSPTGGLDTQYF
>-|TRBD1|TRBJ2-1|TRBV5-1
TGCGCCAGCAGCTCAACCCCGGGACAGGGATACAATGAGCAGTTCTTC
CASSSTPGQGYNEQFF
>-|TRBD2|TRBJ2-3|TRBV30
TGTGCCTGGGGACGGAGACTAGCGGGGGGCGATACGCAGTATTTT
CAWGRRLAGGDTQYF
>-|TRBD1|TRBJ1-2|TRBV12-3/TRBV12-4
TGTGCCAGCAGTCTCCGACAGGGAAATCTTGGCTACACCTTC
CASSLRQGNLGYTF
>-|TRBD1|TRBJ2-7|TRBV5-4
TGTGCCAGCAGCGGAGGACAGGGACCGTCCTACGAGCAGTACTTC
CASSGGQGPSYEQYF
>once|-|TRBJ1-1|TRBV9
TGTGCCAGCAGCCCATTACAGTCAGACACTGAAGCTTTCTTT
CASSPLQSDTEAFF
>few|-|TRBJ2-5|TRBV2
TGTGCCAGCAGTAGCCCAGGGGAGACCCAGTACTTC
CASSSPGETQYF
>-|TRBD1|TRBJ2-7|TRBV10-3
TGTGCCATCAGTGCCTTGGGACAGGGGGTCGAGCAGTACTTC
CAISALGQGVEQYF
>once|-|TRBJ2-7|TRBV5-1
TGCGCCAGCAGCTTGGAAGGGATCGAGCAGTACTTC
CASSLEGIEQYF
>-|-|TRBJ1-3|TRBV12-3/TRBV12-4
TGTGCCAGCAGTTGGGGGTCGGCAGGAGGATATTTT
CASSWGSAGGYF
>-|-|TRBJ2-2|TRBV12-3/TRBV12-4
TGTGCCAGCACCGACACCGGGGAGCTGTTTTTT
CASTDTGELFF
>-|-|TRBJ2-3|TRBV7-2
TGTGCCAGCAGCCCAGGGGGAGGGGCGACAGATACGCAGTATTTT
CASSPGGGATDTQYF
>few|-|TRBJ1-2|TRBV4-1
TGCGCCAGCAGCCAAGAAGAAGGGATGAAGAAAGGCTACACCTTC
CASSQEEGMKKGYTF
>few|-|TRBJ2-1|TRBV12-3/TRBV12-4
TGTGCCAGCAGTTATGTGAGCTCCTACAATGAGCAGTTCTTC
CASSYVSSYNEQFF
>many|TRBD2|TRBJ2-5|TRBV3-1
TGTGCCAGCAGCCAAGACCAGGGGCTAGCGGGGGGCCGACAGTACTTC
CASSQDQGLAGGRQYF
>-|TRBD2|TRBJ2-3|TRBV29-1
TGCAGCGTTACCCAGCGGGGGATCACAGATACGCAGTATTTT
CSVTQRGITDTQYF
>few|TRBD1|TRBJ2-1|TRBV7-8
TGTGCCAGCAGCGCCAGGACAGGGGGCGGCTACAATGAGCAGTTCTTC
CASSARTGGGYNEQFF
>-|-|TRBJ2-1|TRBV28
TGTGCCAGCAGTTTTAGGGGGGGGTACAATGAGCAGTTCTTC
CASSFRGGYNEQFF
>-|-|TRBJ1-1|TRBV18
TGTGCCAGCTCACCAGGACAGTTGGGCACTGAAGCTTTCTTT
CASSPGQLGTEAFF
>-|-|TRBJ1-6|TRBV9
TGTGCCAGCAGCCCCGGACGGGGTTATAATTCACCCCTCCACTTT
CASSPGRGYNSPLHF
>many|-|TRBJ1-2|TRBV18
TGTGCCAGCTCCCCGACGGCAGGCCGGGGCTACACCTTC
CASSPTAGRGYTF